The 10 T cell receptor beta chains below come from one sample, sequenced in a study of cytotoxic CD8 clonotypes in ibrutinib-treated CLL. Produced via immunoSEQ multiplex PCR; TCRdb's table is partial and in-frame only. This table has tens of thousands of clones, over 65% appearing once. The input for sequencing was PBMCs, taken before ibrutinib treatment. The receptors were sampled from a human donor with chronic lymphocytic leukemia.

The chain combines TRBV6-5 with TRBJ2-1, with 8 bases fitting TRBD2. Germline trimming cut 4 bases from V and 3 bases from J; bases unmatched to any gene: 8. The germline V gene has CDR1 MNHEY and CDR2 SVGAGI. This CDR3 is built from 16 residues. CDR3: CASSSQWSGSYNEQFF. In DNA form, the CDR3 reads TGTGCCAGCAGTTCGCAATGGAGCGGGAGCTACAATGAGCAGTTCTTC.

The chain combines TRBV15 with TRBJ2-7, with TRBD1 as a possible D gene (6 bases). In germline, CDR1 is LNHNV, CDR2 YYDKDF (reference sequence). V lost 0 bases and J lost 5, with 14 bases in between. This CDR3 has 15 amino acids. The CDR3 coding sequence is TGTGCCACCAGCAGAGATGCCGGCAGGGGAGACGAGCAGTACTTC. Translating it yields CATSRDAGRGDEQYF.

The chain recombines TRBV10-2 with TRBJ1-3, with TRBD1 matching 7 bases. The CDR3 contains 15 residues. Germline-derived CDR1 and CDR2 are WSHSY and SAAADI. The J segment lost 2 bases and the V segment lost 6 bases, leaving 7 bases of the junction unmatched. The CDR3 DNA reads TGCGCCAGCAGCCCCCAGGGGGGAACTGGAAACACCATATATTTT. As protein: CASSPQGGTGNTIYF.

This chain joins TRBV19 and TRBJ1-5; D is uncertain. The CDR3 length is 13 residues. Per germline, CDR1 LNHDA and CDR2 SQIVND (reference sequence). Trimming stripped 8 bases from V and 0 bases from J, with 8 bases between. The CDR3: CASGVNSNQPQHF. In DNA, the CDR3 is TGTGCCAGTGGGGTGAATAGCAATCAGCCCCAGCATTTT.

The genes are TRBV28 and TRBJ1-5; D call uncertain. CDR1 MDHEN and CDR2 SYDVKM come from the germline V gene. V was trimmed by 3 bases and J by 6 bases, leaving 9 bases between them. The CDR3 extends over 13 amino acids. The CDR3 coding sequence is TGTGCCAGCAGTTTGAGGTTGGGTCAGCCCCAGCATTTT. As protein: CASSLRLGQPQHF.

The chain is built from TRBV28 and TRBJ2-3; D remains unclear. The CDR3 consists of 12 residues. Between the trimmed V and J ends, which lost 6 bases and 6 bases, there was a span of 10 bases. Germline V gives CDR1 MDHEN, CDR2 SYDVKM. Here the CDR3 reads CASSFLLDTQYF. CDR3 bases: TGTGCCAGCAGCTTCCTCCTGGATACGCAGTATTTT.

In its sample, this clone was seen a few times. The chain's CDR3 is CASSKGFGTGINTGELFF. CDR3 coding DNA: TGTGCCAGCAGCAAAGGGTTCGGGACAGGGATAAACACCGGGGAGCTGTTTTTT. V usage is TRBV9 and J usage is TRBJ2-2, with 9 bases lining up with TRBD1. The germline gives CDR1 SGDLS, CDR2 YYNGEE. V lost 4 bases and J lost 2; bases outside the gene matches: 12. CDR3 length: 18 amino acids.

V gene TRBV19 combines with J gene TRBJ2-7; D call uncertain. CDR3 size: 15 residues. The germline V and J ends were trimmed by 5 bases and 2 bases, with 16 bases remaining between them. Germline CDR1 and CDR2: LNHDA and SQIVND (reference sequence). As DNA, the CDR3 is TGTGCCAGTAGTCCAAACCTAGGGTCCACCTACGAGCAGTACTTC. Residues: CASSPNLGSTYEQYF.

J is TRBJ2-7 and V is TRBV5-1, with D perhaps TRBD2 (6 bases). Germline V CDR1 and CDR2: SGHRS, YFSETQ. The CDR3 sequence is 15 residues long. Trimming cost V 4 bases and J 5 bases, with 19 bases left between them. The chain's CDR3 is CASSLVRGMVDEQYF. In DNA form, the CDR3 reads TGCGCCAGCAGCCTGGTGCGGGGTATGGTCGACGAGCAGTACTTC.

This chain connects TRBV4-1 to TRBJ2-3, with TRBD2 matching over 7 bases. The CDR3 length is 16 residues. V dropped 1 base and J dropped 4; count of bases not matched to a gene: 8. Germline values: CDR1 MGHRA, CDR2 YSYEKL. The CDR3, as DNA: TGCGCCAGCAGCCAAGTGGTGGCGGGAGTATCAGATACGCAGTATTTT. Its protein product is CASSQVVAGVSDTQYF.